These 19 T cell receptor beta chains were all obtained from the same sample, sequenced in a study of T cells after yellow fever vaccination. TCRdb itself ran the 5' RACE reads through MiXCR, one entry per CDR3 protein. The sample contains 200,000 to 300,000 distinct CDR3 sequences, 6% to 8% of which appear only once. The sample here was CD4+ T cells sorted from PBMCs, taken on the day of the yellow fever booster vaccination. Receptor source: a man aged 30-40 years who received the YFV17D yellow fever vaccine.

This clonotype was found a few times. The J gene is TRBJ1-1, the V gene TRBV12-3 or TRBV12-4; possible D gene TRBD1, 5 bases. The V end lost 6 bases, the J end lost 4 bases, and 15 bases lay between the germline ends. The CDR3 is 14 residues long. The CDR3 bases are TGTGCCAGCAGCAATTCCCAGGGAGGCACTGAAGCTTTCTTT. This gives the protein CASSNSQGGTEAFF.

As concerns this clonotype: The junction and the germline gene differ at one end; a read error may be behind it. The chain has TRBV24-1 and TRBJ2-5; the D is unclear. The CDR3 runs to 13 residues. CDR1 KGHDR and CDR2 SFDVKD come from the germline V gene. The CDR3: CAASDPPSRTQYF. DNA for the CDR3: TGTGCCGCCAGTGACCCGCCTTCGCGGACCCAGTACTTC.

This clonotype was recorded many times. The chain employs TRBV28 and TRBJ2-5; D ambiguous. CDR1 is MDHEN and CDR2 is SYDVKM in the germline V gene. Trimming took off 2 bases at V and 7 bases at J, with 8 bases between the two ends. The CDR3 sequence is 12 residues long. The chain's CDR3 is CASSLEAWTQYF. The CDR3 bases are TGTGCCAGCAGTTTAGAGGCCTGGACCCAGTACTTC.

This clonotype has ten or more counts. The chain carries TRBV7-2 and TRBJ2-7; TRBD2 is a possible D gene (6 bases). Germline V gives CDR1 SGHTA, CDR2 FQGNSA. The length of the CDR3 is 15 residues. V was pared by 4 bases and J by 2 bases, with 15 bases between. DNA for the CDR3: TGTGCCAGCAGCTCAGTAGGGACTCGCCCCTACGAGCAGTACTTC. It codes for CASSSVGTRPYEQYF.

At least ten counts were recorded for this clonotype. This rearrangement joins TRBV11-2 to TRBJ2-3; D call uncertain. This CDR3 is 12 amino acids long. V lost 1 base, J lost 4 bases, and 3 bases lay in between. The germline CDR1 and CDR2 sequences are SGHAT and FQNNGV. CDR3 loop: CASSLVPDTQYF. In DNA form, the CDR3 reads TGTGCCAGCAGCTTAGTTCCAGATACGCAGTATTTT.

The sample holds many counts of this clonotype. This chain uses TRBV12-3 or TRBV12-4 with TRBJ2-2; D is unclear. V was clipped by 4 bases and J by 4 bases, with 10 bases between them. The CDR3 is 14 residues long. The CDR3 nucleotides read TGTGCCAGCAGTTCGTACGGGTCCACCGGGGAGCTGTTTTTT. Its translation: CASSSYGSTGELFF.

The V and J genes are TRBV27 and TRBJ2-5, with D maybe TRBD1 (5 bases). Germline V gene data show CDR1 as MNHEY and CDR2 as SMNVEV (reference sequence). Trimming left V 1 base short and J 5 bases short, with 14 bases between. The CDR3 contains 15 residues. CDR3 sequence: CASSLFARVIETQYF. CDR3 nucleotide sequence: TGTGCCAGCAGTTTATTTGCCAGGGTAATTGAGACCCAGTACTTC.

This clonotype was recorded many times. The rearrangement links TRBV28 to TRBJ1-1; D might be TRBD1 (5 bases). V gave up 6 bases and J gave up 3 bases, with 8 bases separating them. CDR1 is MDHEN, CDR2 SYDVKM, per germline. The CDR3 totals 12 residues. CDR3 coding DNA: TGTGCCAGCAGCAGGGTTTACACTGAAGCTTTCTTT. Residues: CASSRVYTEAFF.

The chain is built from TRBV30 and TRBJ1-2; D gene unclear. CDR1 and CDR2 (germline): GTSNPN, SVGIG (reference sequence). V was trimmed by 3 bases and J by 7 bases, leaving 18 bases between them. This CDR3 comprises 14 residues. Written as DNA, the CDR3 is TGTGCCTGGAGCCGACGCGACATCTCGAGTGGCTACACCTTC. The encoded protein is CAWSRRDISSGYTF.

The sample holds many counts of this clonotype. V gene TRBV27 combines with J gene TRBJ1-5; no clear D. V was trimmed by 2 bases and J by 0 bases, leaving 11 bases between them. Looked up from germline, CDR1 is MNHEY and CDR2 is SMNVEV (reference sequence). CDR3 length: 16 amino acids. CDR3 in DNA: TGTGCCAGCAGTTTAACTTCAGGCTATAGCAATCAGCCCCAGCATTTT. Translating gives CASSLTSGYSNQPQHF.

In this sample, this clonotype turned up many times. CDR3 sequence (DNA): TGTGCCAGCAGCCCCCAGACTAGCGGGAGGGGCCACGAGCAGTACTTC. It translates to CASSPQTSGRGHEQYF. The chain joins TRBV9 to TRBJ2-7, with 14 nucleotides matching TRBD2. The V gene end was trimmed by 4 bases and the J gene end by 5 bases; junction bases not matched to a gene: 8. The CDR3 totals 16 residues. Germline lookup yields CDR1 SGDLS and CDR2 YYNGEE.

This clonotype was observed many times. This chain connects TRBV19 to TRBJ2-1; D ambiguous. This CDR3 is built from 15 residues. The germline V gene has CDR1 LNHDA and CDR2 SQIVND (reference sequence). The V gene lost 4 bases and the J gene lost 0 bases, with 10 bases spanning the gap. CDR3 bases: TGTGCCAGTAGTAAAAACCAGCGCTCCTACAATGAGCAGTTCTTC. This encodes CASSKNQRSYNEQFF.

The CDR3 reads CASSQERVGEQYF. The CDR3 coding sequence is TGTGCCAGCAGCCAAGAGAGGGTGGGCGAGCAGTACTTC. This rearrangement joins TRBV3-1 to TRBJ2-7; weak D call: TRBD2 (5 bases). CDR1 and CDR2 (germline): LGHDT, YNNKEL (reference sequence). The CDR3 has 13 amino acids. Trimming stripped 0 bases from V and 6 bases from J, with 9 bases between.

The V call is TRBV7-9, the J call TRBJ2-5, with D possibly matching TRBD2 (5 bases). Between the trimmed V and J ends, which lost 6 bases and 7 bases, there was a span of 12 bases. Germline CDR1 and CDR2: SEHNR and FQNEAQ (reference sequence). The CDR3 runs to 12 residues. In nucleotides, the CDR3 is TGTGCCAGCAGACTTGAGGGTGGGACCCAGTACTTC. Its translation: CASRLEGGTQYF.

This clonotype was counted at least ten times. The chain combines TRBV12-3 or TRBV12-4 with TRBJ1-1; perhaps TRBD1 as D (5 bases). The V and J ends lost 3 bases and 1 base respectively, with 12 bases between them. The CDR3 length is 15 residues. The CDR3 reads CASSLSLGENTEAFF. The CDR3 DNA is TGTGCCAGCAGTTTGAGCTTGGGGGAGAACACTGAAGCTTTCTTT.

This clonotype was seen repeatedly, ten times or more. The CDR3 here is CASSQVGTGGGEKLFF. CDR3 in DNA: TGTGCCAGCAGCCAAGTCGGGACAGGGGGAGGTGAAAAACTGTTTTTT. The genes are TRBV3-1 and TRBJ1-4, with 11 bases matching TRBD1. V trimming: 1 base; J trimming: 7 bases; junction bases outside the gene matches: 5. Per germline, CDR1 LGHDT and CDR2 YNNKEL (reference sequence). The CDR3 totals 16 residues.

CDR3 loop: CASSTTLAGGYNEQFF. The CDR3 DNA sequence: TGTGCCAGTAGTACTACCCTAGCGGGAGGGTACAATGAGCAGTTCTTC. The rearrangement joins TRBV19 to TRBJ2-1; 12 bases map to TRBD2. CDR1 LNHDA and CDR2 SQIVND come from the germline V gene (reference sequence). The ends lost 4 bases at V and 4 bases at J; junction bases unmatched: 5. There are 16 residues in the CDR3.

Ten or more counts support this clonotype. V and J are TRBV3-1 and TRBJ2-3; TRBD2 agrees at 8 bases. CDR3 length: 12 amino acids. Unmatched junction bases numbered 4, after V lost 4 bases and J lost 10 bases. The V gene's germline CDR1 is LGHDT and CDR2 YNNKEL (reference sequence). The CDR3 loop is CASSLGLAPQYF. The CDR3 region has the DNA TGTGCCAGCAGCCTCGGACTAGCACCGCAGTATTTT.

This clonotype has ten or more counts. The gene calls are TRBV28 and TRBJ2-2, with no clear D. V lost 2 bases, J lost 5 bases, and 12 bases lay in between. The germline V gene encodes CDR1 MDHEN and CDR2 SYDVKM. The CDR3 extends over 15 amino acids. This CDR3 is CASSLASVGTGELFF. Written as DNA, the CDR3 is TGTGCCAGCAGTTTAGCATCTGTCGGGACCGGGGAGCTGTTTTTT.